This T cell receptor (beta chain) was documented in a study of technical replicates of blood from a handful of donors. Libraries were prepared by immunoSEQ multiplex PCR; TCRdb keeps only in-frame clonotypes and omits some of them. The sample lists approximately 69,000 clones; around 97% were seen once. The germline V gene encodes CDR1 LNHDA and CDR2 SQIVND (reference sequence). J was trimmed by 3 bases and V by 6 bases; bases with no gene match: 9. The CDR3 contains 16 residues. This TCR was recovered from a human donor in good health. The chain has TRBV19 and TRBJ1-5; the match to TRBD1 covers 9 bases. The sample was T cells isolated from PBMCs. CDR3 in DNA: TGTGCCAGTAGGAGACAGGGGGTGAGTGACAATCAGCCCCAGCATTTT. Translating it yields CASRRQGVSDNQPQHF.